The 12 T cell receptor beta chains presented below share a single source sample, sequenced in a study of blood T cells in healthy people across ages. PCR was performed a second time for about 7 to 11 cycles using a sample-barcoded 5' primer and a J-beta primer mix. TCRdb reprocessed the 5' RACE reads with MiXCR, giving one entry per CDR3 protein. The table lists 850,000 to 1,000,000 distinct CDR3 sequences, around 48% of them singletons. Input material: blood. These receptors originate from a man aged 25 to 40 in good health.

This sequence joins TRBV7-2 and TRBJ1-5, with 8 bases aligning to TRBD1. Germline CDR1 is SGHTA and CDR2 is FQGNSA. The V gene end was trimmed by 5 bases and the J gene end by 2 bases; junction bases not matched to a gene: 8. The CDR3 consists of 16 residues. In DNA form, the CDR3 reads TGTGCCAGCAGCCAACAGGGGGATCCCCGCAATCAGCCCCAGCATTTT. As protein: CASSQQGDPRNQPQHF.

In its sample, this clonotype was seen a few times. The DNA for the CDR3 is TGTGCCAGCAGCTTAGTGGGCAGGGGGCAGAACATTCAGTACTTC. Its translation is CASSLVGRGQNIQYF. The chain employs TRBV7-9 and TRBJ2-4; 8 nucleotides line up with TRBD1. CDR1 and CDR2 from the germline V gene are SEHNR and FQNEAQ (reference sequence). CDR3 length: 15 amino acids. Losses at the gene ends were 1 base for V and 7 bases for J; bases not matched to a gene: 6. Full variable domain (outside the CDR3, taken from reference TRBV7-9 and TRBJ2-4): DTGVSQNPRHKITKRGQNVTFRCDPISEHNRLYWYRQTLGQGPEFLTYFQNEAQLEKSRLLSDRFSAERPKGSFSTLEIQRTEQGDSAMYLCASSLVGRGQNIQYFGAGTRLSVL.

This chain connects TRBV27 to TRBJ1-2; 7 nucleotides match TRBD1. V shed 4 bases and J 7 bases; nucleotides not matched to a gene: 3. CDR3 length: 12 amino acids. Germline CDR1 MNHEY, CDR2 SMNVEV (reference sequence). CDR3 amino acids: CASSYRGGGYTF. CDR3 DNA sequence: TGTGCCAGCAGTTACAGGGGAGGTGGCTACACCTTC.

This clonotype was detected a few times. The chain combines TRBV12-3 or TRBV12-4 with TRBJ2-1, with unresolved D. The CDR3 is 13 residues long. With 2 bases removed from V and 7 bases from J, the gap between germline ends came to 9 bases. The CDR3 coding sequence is TGTGCCAGCAGTTTACCCGGGTGGAATGAGCAGTTCTTC. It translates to CASSLPGWNEQFF.

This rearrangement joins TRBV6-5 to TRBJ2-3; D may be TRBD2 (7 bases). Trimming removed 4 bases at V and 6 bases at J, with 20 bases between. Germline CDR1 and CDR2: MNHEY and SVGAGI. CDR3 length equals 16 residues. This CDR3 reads CASSSPRRGGLDTQYF. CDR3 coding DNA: TGTGCCAGCAGTTCCCCTAGGAGGGGGGGCCTGGATACGCAGTATTTT.

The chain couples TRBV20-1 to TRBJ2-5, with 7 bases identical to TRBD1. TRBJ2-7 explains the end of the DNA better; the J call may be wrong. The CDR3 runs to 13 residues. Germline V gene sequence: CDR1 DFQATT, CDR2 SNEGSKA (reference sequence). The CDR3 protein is CSANTGQYNEQYF. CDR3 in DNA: TGCAGTGCTAACACGGGACAGTATAACGAGCAGTACTTC.

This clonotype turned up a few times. The CDR3 loop is CAISVSDGTDTQYF. The DNA for the CDR3 is TGTGCCATCAGTGTGTCAGACGGCACAGATACGCAGTATTTT. The chain is built from TRBV10-3 and TRBJ2-3, with unresolved D. This CDR3 contains 14 residues. Germline V gene lookup returns CDR1 ENHRY and CDR2 SYGVKD. V was clipped by 4 bases and J by 1 base, with 9 bases between them.

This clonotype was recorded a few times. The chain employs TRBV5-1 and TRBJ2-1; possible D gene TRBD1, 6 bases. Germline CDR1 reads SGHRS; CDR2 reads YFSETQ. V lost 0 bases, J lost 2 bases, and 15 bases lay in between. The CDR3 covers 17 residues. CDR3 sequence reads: CASSLAFRQGTYNEQFF. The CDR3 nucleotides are TGCGCCAGCAGCTTGGCCTTTCGGCAGGGGACCTACAATGAGCAGTTCTTC. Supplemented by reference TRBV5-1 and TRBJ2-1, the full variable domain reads KAGVTQTPRYLIKTRGQQVTLSCSPISGHRSVSWYQQTPGQGLQFLFEYFSETQRNKGNFPGRFSGRQFSNSRSEMNVSTLELGDSALYLCASSLAFRQGTYNEQFFGPGTRLTVL.

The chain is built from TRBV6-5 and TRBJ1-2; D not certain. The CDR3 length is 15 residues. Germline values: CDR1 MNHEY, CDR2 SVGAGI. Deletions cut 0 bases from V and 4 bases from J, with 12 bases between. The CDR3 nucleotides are TGTGCCAGCAGTTACTCAGGCCTCCTGACCTATGGCTACACCTTC. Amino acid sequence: CASSYSGLLTYGYTF.

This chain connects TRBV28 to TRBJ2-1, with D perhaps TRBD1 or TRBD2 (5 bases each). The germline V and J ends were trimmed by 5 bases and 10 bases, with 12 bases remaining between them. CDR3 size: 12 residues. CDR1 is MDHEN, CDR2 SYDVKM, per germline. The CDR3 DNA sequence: TGTGCCAGCAGTGGGGGTTTCGGCGAGCAGTTCTTC. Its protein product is CASSGGFGEQFF.

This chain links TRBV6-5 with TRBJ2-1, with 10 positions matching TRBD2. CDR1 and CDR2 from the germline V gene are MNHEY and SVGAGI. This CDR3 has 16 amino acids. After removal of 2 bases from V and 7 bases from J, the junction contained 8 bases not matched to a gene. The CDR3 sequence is CASSYRGSGGPNEQFF. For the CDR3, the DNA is TGTGCCAGCAGTTACCGTGGTAGCGGGGGGCCAAATGAGCAGTTCTTC.

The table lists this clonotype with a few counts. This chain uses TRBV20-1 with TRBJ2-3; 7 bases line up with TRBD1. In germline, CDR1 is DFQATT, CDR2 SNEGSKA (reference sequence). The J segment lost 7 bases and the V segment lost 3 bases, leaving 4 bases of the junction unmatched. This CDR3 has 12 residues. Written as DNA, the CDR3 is TGCAGTGCTAGCCGGGACAGTTATACGCAGTATTTT. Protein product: CSASRDSYTQYF.